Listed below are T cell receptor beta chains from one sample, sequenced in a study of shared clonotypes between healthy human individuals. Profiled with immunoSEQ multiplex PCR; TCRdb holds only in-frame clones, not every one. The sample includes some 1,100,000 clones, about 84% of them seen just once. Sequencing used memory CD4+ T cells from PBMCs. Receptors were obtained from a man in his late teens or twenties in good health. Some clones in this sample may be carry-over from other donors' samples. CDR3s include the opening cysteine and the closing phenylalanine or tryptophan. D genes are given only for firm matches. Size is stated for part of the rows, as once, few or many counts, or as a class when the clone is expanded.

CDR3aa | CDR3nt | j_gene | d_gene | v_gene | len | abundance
CASREGAGMETQYF | TGCGCCAGCAGAGAGGGAGCGGGAATGGAGACCCAGTACTTC | TRBJ2-5 | TRBD2 | TRBV5-1 | 14 | .
CASSQDHPGSGNTIYF | TGTGCCAGCAGCCAAGACCACCCGGGCTCTGGAAACACCATATATTTT | TRBJ1-3 | . | TRBV14 | 16 | .
CASSQITEAFF | TGTGCCAGCTCCCAAATCACTGAAGCTTTCTTT | TRBJ1-1 | . | TRBV2 | 11 | .
CATGQGDTDTQYF | TGTGCTACCGGACAGGGGGACACAGATACGCAGTATTTT | TRBJ2-3 | TRBD1 | TRBV12-5 | 13 | .
CASSQAPTSGPLYYEQYF | TGCGCCAGCAGCCAAGCTCCCACTAGCGGCCCGCTTTACTACGAGCAGTACTTC | TRBJ2-7 | TRBD2 | TRBV4-3 | 18 | .
CASIRGNYEQYF | TGTGCCAGCATCCGAGGGAACTACGAGCAGTACTTC | TRBJ2-7 | . | TRBV2 | 12 | .
CASGGGQNQETQYF | TGTGCCAGCGGTGGAGGACAGAACCAAGAGACCCAGTACTTC | TRBJ2-5 | . | TRBV9 | 14 | .
CARGWIGTNEKLFF | TGTGCCAGGGGTTGGATCGGGACTAATGAAAAACTGTTTTTT | TRBJ1-4 | . | TRBV14 | 14 | .
CASSLGGAAYEQYF | TGTGCCAGCAGCTTAGGGGGTGCAGCCTACGAGCAGTACTTC | TRBJ2-7 | . | TRBV7-2 | 14 | .
CASSPSGTGGYEQYF | TGTGCCAGCAGCCCCAGCGGGACAGGGGGCTACGAGCAGTACTTC | TRBJ2-7 | TRBD1 | TRBV5-4 | 15 | once
CSVQSGSSGTGETQYF | TGCAGCGTCCAAAGCGGGTCTTCGGGAACTGGGGAGACCCAGTACTTC | TRBJ2-5 | . | TRBV29-1 | 16 | once
CASREREGLGEQFF | TGTGCCAGCAGGGAGCGGGAGGGCCTCGGTGAGCAGTTCTTC | TRBJ2-1 | TRBD2 | TRBV6-5 | 14 | once
CASGYTGGAETQYF | TGCGCCAGCGGATATACAGGGGGCGCAGAGACCCAGTACTTC | TRBJ2-5 | TRBD1 | TRBV5-1 | 14 | .
CASSPPTGSQETQYF | TGTGCCAGCAGCCCGCCGACAGGGTCGCAAGAGACCCAGTACTTC | TRBJ2-5 | TRBD1 | TRBV5-6 | 15 | .
CASSTRTVYNEQFF | TGTGCCAGCAGCACCCGGACAGTATACAATGAGCAGTTCTTC | TRBJ2-1 | . | TRBV11-2 | 14 | .
CASSLVGGGGLFF | TGTGCCAGCAGCTTAGTCGGCGGGGGGGGCCTGTTTTTT | TRBJ2-2 | TRBD2 | TRBV7-2 | 13 | .
CASSYSWDTSGEQYF | TGTGCCAGCAGTTACTCCTGGGACACCTCGGGGGAGCAGTACTTC | TRBJ2-7 | . | TRBV6-5 | 15 | few
CASFTTEAFF | TGTGCCAGCTTTACGACTGAAGCTTTCTTT | TRBJ1-1 | . | TRBV2 | 10 | .
CASSPTRLAHTQYF | TGTGCCAGCAGCCCTACCCGGCTAGCACATACGCAGTATTTT | TRBJ2-3 | . | TRBV7-8 | 14 | many
CASSLLGVDTEAFF | TGTGCCAGCAGCTTATTAGGGGTTGACACTGAAGCTTTCTTT | TRBJ1-1 | . | TRBV13 | 14 | .
CASSFTPGQLTYEQYF | TGTGCCAGCAGTTTCACCCCGGGACAGCTTACCTACGAGCAGTACTTC | TRBJ2-7 | TRBD1 | TRBV28 | 16 | .
CAWTGYSRDSGELFF | TGTGCCTGGACCGGATATTCACGGGACTCCGGGGAGCTGTTTTTT | TRBJ2-2 | . | TRBV30 | 15 | .
CASTARGLALTGANVLTF | TGTGCCAGCACCGCAAGGGGACTAGCTCTTACTGGGGCCAACGTCCTGACTTTC | TRBJ2-6 | TRBD2 | TRBV28 | 18 | .
CASSWAGANTGELFF | TGTGCCAGCAGCTGGGCGGGTGCGAACACCGGGGAGCTGTTTTTT | TRBJ2-2 | . | TRBV5-4 | 15 | .
CSAWTSGRAVEQYF | TGCAGCGCATGGACTAGCGGGAGGGCCGTCGAGCAGTACTTC | TRBJ2-7 | TRBD2 | TRBV29-1 | 14 | .